Below are 8 T cell receptor gamma chains sequenced from a single sample in a study of Vδ1+ human thymocytes. Broader study findings: Thymic TRG and TRD repertoires appeared highly polyclonal, with Gaussian CDR3 length distributions.

Antigen specificity for these receptors is unknown. Extracted RNA was reverse transcribed into cDNA. The CDR3 regions were amplified by multiplex PCR from V-gene primers to a constant-region primer. TCRdb called clones anew from the multiplex PCR reads with CATT. The repertoire holds about 36,000 gamma-chain clones, around 20% seen once, with about 2% in the top ten. Sequencing was performed on Vdelta1+ gamma-delta thymocytes from the thymus. The sample's subset: FACS-sorted CD3+ TCRalphabeta- TCRVdelta1+ TCRVdelta2- thymocytes. Every receptor here comes from a girl in the first two years of life who had congenital heart surgery.

This clone was counted only a few times. The rearrangement uses TRGV9 and TRGJ1 or TRGJ2. Trimming removed 0 bases from V and 5 bases from J; junction bases left unmatched: 13. Germline V gene sequence: CDR1 GITISATS, CDR2 ISYDGTV (reference sequence). CDR3 length: 16 amino acids. The CDR3 DNA reads as TGTGCCTTGTGGGAGGTGCATGAGGACGTCCATTATAAGAAACTCTTT. This codes for CALWEVHEDVHYKKLF.

About this clone: A much larger clone lies one base from this, so it may be a read error. The genes are TRGV4 and TRGJ1 or TRGJ2. J gave up 5 bases and V 1 base, and 2 bases lay outside the gene matches. The CDR3 is 12 residues long. Germline CDR1 and CDR2: EGSTGY and YDSYTSSV. The CDR3 DNA sequence: TGTGCCACCTGGGATGGTCATTATAAGAAACTCTTT. This encodes CATWDGHYKKLF.

This clone was observed a few times. The chain combines TRGV9 with TRGJ1 or TRGJ2. The germline V gene encodes CDR1 GITISATS and CDR2 ISYDGTV (reference sequence). This CDR3 contains 15 residues. After removal of 0 bases from V and 4 bases from J, the junction contained 9 bases not matched to a gene. The CDR3 coding sequence is TGTGCCTTGTGGGAGGTGCATCCTACCTATTATAAGAAACTCTTT. Its translation: CALWEVHPTYYKKLF.

This clone was counted only a few times. The chain combines TRGV5 with TRGJ1 or TRGJ2. Germline V gene sequence: CDR1 VINAFY, CDR2 YDVSNSKD. V lost 2 bases, J lost 2 bases, and 3 bases stayed unmatched. The CDR3 has 13 amino acids. The CDR3 protein is CATWDTDYYKKLF. The DNA for the CDR3 is TGTGCCACCTGGGACACCGATTATTATAAGAAACTCTTT.

This clone was counted only a few times. Other nucleotide sequences from this sample produce the same CDR3. J is TRGJ1 or TRGJ2 and V is TRGV8. CDR1 and CDR2 from the germline V gene are VENAVY and YDSYNSRV. The CDR3 consists of 14 residues. Trimming at V came to 2 bases and at J to 0 bases, leaving 4 bases not matched to a gene. CDR3 DNA sequence: TGTGCCACCTGGGATAACCGGAATTATTATAAGAAACTCTTT. This encodes CATWDNRNYYKKLF.

The rearrangement links TRGV4 to TRGJ1 or TRGJ2. Germline CDR1 EGSTGY, CDR2 YDSYTSSV. The CDR3 contains 15 residues. The junction had 11 bases not matched to a gene; V was cut back by 0 bases and J by 6 bases. Written as DNA, the CDR3 is TGTGCCACCTGGGATGGGCTAGAGGAGGGTTATAAGAAACTCTTT. Encoded protein: CATWDGLEEGYKKLF.

This clone turned up a few times. V and J are TRGV8 and TRGJ1 or TRGJ2. This CDR3 has 12 amino acids. Germline V lookup: CDR1 VENAVY, CDR2 YDSYNSRV. Trimming removed 1 base from V and 12 bases from J; junction bases left unmatched: 9. DNA for the CDR3: TGTGCCACCTGGGATAGCGGTGGAAGGAAACTCTTT. Protein: CATWDSGGRKLF.

In its sample, this clone was seen a few times. A read error may account for a junction end that differs from germline. The chain uses TRGV9 and TRGJ1 or TRGJ2. This CDR3 spans 11 amino acids. CDR1 and CDR2 (germline): GITISATS, ISYDGTV (reference sequence). The CDR3 coding sequence is TGTGCCTTGGGGGAACCGAGGAAGAAACTCTTT. It specifies CALGEPRKKLF.